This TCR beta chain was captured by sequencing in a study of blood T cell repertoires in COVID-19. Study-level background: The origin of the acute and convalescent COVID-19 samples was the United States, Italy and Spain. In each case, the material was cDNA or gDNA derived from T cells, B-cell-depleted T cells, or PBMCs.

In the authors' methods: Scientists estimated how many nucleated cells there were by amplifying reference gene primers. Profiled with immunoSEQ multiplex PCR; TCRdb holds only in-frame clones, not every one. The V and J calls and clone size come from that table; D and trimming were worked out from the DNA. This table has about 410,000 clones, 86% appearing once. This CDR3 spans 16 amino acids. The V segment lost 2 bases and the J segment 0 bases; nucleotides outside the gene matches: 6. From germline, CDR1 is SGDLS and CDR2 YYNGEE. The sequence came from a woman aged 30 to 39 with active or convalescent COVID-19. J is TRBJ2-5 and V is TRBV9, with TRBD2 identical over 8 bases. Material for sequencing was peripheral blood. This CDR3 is CASSVAGGNYQETQYF. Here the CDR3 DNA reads TGTGCCAGCAGCGTCGCGGGGGGTAACTACCAAGAGACCCAGTACTTC. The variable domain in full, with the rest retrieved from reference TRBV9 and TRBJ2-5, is DSGVTQTPKHLITATGQRVTLRCSPRSGDLSVYWYQQSLDQGLQFLIQYYNGEERAKGNILERFSAQQFPDLHSELNLSSLELGDSALYFCASSVAGGNYQETQYFGPGTRLLVL.